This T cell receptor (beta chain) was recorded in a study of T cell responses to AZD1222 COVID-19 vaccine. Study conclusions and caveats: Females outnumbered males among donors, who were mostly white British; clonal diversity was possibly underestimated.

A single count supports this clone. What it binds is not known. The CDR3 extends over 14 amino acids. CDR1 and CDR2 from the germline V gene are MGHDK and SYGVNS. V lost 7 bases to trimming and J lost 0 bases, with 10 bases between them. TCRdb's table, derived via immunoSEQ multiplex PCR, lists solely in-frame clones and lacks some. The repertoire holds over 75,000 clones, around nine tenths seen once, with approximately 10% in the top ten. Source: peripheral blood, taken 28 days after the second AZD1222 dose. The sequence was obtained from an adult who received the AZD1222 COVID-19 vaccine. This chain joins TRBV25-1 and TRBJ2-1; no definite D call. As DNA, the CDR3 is TGTGCCAGCACTGGGTCGAGCTCCTACAATGAGCAGTTCTTC. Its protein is CASTGSSSYNEQFF. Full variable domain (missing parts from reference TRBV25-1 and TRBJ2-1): EADIYQTPRYLVIGTGKKITLECSQTMGHDKMYWYQQDPGMELHLIHYSYGVNSTEKGDLSSESTVSRIRTEHFPLTLESARPSHTSQYLCASTGSSSYNEQFFGPGTRLTVL.